The source of this T cell receptor beta chain is a study of blood T cells in healthy people across ages. Combining a sample-barcoded 5' primer with a J-beta primer mix, a second PCR ran for roughly 7 to 11 cycles. MiXCR was run by TCRdb on the 5' RACE reads, yielding one entry per CDR3 protein. The sample carries about 970,000 distinct CDR3 sequences, roughly half recorded once. Losses at the gene ends were 0 bases for V and 13 bases for J; bases not matched to a gene: 11. The CDR3 sequence is 15 residues long. The TCR comes from a woman aged 55-70 years in good health. Sequencing was carried out using blood. This rearrangement joins TRBV23-1 to TRBJ2-4; TRBD1 agrees at 8 bases. TRBV23-1 falls under the ORF class, with uncertain function. In DNA, the CDR3 is TGCGCCAGCAGTCAATCGGGCGGACAGGGAGAAACCCAGTACTTC. Translating gives CASSQSGGQGETQYF.